This T cell receptor (beta chain) was retrieved from a study of blood T cell repertoires in COVID-19. Some clones are missing from TCRdb's copy, which holds only in-frame ones; the method was immunoSEQ multiplex PCR. The sample carries 210,000 or so clones, roughly 80% recorded once. Deletions cut 2 bases from V and 0 bases from J, with 8 bases between. Per germline, CDR1 SGHTA and CDR2 FQGTGA. CDR3 length equals 14 residues. The source material was peripheral blood. The V call is TRBV7-3, the J call TRBJ2-7; D remains ambiguous. The TCR comes from a human donor in a cohort sampled during active COVID-19. CDR3 amino acids: CASSLDPGSYEQYF. The DNA of the CDR3 is TGTGCCAGCAGCTTAGACCCGGGCTCCTACGAGCAGTACTTC.